A selection of T cell receptor beta chains follows, all from one sample in a study of blood T cell repertoires in COVID-19. The protocol was immunoSEQ multiplex PCR, while the TCRdb copy is restricted to in-frame clones and leaves out a portion. The sample has around 80,000 clones, approximately 83% seen once. Sequenced sample: peripheral blood. Source of these receptors: a human donor in a cohort sampled during active COVID-19. The CDR3 runs from the conserved cysteine through the conserved F or W. D genes are given only for firm matches. Clone sizes are given selectively: once, few, many, or a class where the clone is expanded.

j_gene	abundance	d_gene	v_gene	CDR3aa	CDR3nt
TRBJ2-7	NA	TRBD1	TRBV6-5	CASSYRGQGAREQYF	TGTGCCAGCAGTTACCGAGGACAGGGGGCGCGGGAGCAGTACTTC
TRBJ1-1	NA	NA	TRBV7-2	CASSLDAGRSTEAFF	TGTGCCAGCAGCTTAGATGCAGGGAGGTCTACCGAAGCTTTCTTT
TRBJ2-3	NA	NA	TRBV7-3	CASSSTDTQYF	TGTGCCAGCAGCTCAACAGATACGCAGTATTTT
TRBJ1-1	NA	NA	TRBV7-9	CASSLPVNTEAFF	TGTGCCAGCAGCTTACCCGTGAACACTGAAGCTTTCTTT
TRBJ1-2	NA	NA	TRBV3-1/TRBV3-2	CASSRTGRGYTF	TGTGCCAGCAGCCGGACTGGTCGTGGCTACACCTTC
TRBJ2-7	NA	NA	TRBV7-8	CASSYGGPAYEQYF	TGTGCCAGCAGCTACGGGGGGCCCGCCTACGAGCAGTACTTC
TRBJ1-2	NA	TRBD1	TRBV5-4	CASSPGQGRWGYTF	TGTGCCAGCAGCCCGGGACAGGGTCGATGGGGCTACACCTTC
TRBJ2-1	NA	TRBD1	TRBV28	CASSLPGGSYNEQFF	TGTGCCAGCAGTTTGCCAGGGGGCTCCTACAATGAGCAGTTCTTC
TRBJ1-5	NA	NA	TRBV29-1	CSVGQSFNQPQHF	TGCAGCGTAGGACAGTCCTTCAATCAGCCCCAGCATTTT
TRBJ2-3	NA	NA	TRBV30	CAWSRAGSDTQYF	TGTGCCTGGAGTCGGGCAGGGTCAGATACGCAGTATTTT
TRBJ1-2	NA	TRBD1	TRBV5-1	CASSSRDSYGYTF	TGCGCCAGCAGCTCCCGGGACAGCTATGGCTACACCTTC
TRBJ1-2	few	NA	TRBV5-4	CASSLDRTLFSGYTF	TGTGCCAGCAGCTTGGACAGGACGCTTTTCTCCGGCTACACCTTC
TRBJ2-3	once	NA	TRBV2	CASRAGQINTDTQYF	TGTGCCAGCAGAGCTGGACAGATTAACACAGATACGCAGTATTTT
TRBJ1-2	NA	TRBD1	TRBV7-3	CASSLLGGFDGYTF	TGTGCCAGCAGCTTATTAGGGGGCTTCGATGGCTACACCTTC
TRBJ2-5	NA	NA	TRBV4-2	CASSDRPGQQETQYF	TGTGCCAGCAGCGACCGTCCTGGACAGCAAGAGACCCAGTACTTC
TRBJ1-3	NA	TRBD1	TRBV28	CASTSGTGEATLGNTIYF	TGTGCCAGCACCTCCGGGACAGGGGAAGCAACACTTGGAAACACCATATATTTT
TRBJ1-2	NA	NA	TRBV19	CASSPYRDEGYTF	TGTGCCAGTAGTCCCTACAGGGATGAAGGCTACACCTTC
TRBJ2-5	NA	NA	TRBV30	CAWAGTYPGETQYF	TGTGCCTGGGCCGGGACTTACCCTGGAGAGACCCAGTACTTC
TRBJ2-7	NA	TRBD2	TRBV3-1/TRBV3-2	CASSLIGGYEQYF	TGTGCCAGCAGCCTCATCGGGGGGTACGAGCAGTACTTC
TRBJ1-6	NA	NA	TRBV14	CASSQDLGGLYNSPLHF	TGTGCCAGCAGCCAAGATCTCGGGGGGCTTTATAATTCACCCCTCCACTTT
TRBJ1-1	NA	NA	TRBV7-9	CASRFTGGIQAFF	TGTGCCAGCAGGTTCACCGGGGGTATACAAGCTTTCTTT
TRBJ1-1	few	NA	TRBV24-1	CATSDSEYTEAFF	TGTGCCACCAGTGACTCGGAGTACACTGAAGCTTTCTTT
TRBJ1-1	NA	NA	TRBV28	CASSSPLFGTMNTEAFF	TGTGCCAGCAGTAGTCCCTTATTCGGGACAATGAACACTGAAGCTTTCTTT
TRBJ1-3	NA	TRBD1	TRBV28	CAHPRGTISGNTIYF	TGTGCCCACCCCAGGGGGACGATATCTGGAAACACCATATATTTT
TRBJ2-2	NA	NA	TRBV5-6	CASSLRRLNTGELFF	TGTGCCAGCAGCTTGAGGAGACTAAACACCGGGGAGCTGTTTTTT
TRBJ2-1	NA	TRBD2	TRBV11-3	CASSSSQFSGGRPEQFF	TGTGCCAGCAGCTCGTCTCAATTTAGCGGGGGAAGACCTGAGCAGTTCTTC
TRBJ1-6	NA	NA	TRBV5-5	CASSLNALDSPLHF	TGTGCCAGCAGCTTGAACGCGCTAGATTCACCCCTCCACTTT
TRBJ1-4	NA	NA	TRBV5-1	CASSVGPDEKLFF	TGCGCCAGCAGCGTGGGTCCCGATGAAAAACTGTTTTTT
TRBJ1-5	NA	TRBD1	TRBV28	CASTPGGASGNQPQHF	TGTGCCAGCACCCCAGGGGGCGCGTCGGGCAATCAGCCCCAGCATTTT
TRBJ2-5	NA	TRBD1	TRBV24-1	CATSDDDRGGRETQYF	TGTGCCACCAGTGATGACGACAGGGGGGGTCGGGAGACCCAGTACTTC
TRBJ2-7	NA	NA	TRBV5-4	CASSTIQGREQYF	TGTGCCAGCAGCACCATACAGGGGAGGGAGCAGTACTTC
TRBJ1-5	NA	NA	TRBV6-1	CASSDRAGSNQPQHF	TGTGCCAGCAGTGACCGGGCAGGGAGCAATCAGCCCCAGCATTTT
TRBJ1-1	NA	TRBD1	TRBV19	CASSRQGARTEAFF	TGTGCCAGTAGTAGACAGGGGGCGAGAACTGAAGCTTTCTTT
TRBJ2-3	few	NA	TRBV18	CASSQERFRDTQYF	TGTGCCAGCTCTCAGGAAAGATTTCGCGATACGCAGTATTTT
TRBJ2-7	NA	TRBD1	TRBV18	CASSPPGQGTYEQYF	TGTGCCAGCTCACCACCGGGACAGGGTACCTACGAGCAGTACTTC
TRBJ2-3	NA	TRBD2	TRBV5-1	CASSSDGGSRDTQYF	TGCGCCAGCAGCTCGGACGGCGGGAGTAGGGATACGCAGTATTTT
TRBJ1-5	NA	NA	TRBV28	CASSSGGQPQHF	TGTGCCAGCAGCAGTGGAGGTCAGCCCCAGCATTTT
TRBJ2-1	NA	TRBD2	TRBV2	CASTPGTSEIEQFF	TGTGCCAGCACTCCCGGGACTAGCGAGATTGAGCAGTTCTTC
TRBJ2-3	once	NA	TRBV7-3	CASSLTADPGGAGVTSRGTDTQYF	TGTGCCAGCAGCTTAACAGCGGACCCAGGGGGAGCGGGAGTGACCAGCCGGGGCACAGATACGCAGTATTTT
TRBJ1-6	NA	NA	TRBV4-2	CASSYRAENSPLHF	TGTGCCAGCAGTTACAGGGCCGAGAATTCACCCCTCCACTTT
TRBJ2-1	NA	NA	TRBV2	CASSPLYEQFF	TGTGCCAGCAGTCCTCTCTATGAGCAGTTCTTC
TRBJ2-7	NA	NA	TRBV7-9	CASSSGGGNAEQYF	TGTGCCAGCAGCTCCGGCGGAGGGAACGCCGAGCAGTACTTC
TRBJ1-1	once	NA	TRBV28	CASSLGGLNTEAFF	TGTGCCAGCTCCTTAGGAGGGTTGAACACTGAAGCTTTCTTT
TRBJ2-2	few	TRBD2	TRBV6-5	CASSHRDGGGLELFF	TGTGCCAGCAGCCACCGGGACGGGGGGGGTTTGGAGCTGTTTTTT
TRBJ1-1	NA	NA	TRBV9	CASSPQGQNTEAFF	TGTGCCAGCAGCCCTCAGGGCCAGAACACTGAAGCTTTCTTT
TRBJ2-2	NA	TRBD2	TRBV3-1/TRBV3-2	CASSPVPTGGGNGELFF	TGTGCCAGCAGCCCTGTACCGACAGGCGGGGGGAACGGGGAGCTGTTTTTT
TRBJ2-2	NA	TRBD2	TRBV9	CASSELAADTGELFF	TGTGCCAGCAGCGAACTAGCGGCAGACACCGGGGAGCTGTTTTTT
TRBJ1-1	NA	TRBD1	TRBV19	CASSFRGSGPEAFF	TGTGCCAGTAGTTTCAGGGGGTCAGGACCAGAAGCTTTCTTT
TRBJ1-2	NA	NA	TRBV28	CASSFSRGNPPGYTF	TGTGCCAGCAGTTTCTCCCGGGGGAATCCCCCTGGCTACACCTTC